This T cell receptor beta chain was captured by sequencing in a study of OX40 agonist ivuxolimab in advanced cancers. Study background: Patients were dosed intravenously with ivuxolimab at 0.01 to 10 mg/kg every 2 weeks. Findings of the study overall: CD8+ T cells showed, on average, more clonal expansion than CD4+ cells.

Libraries were prepared by immunoSEQ multiplex PCR; TCRdb keeps only in-frame clonotypes and omits some of them. The top ten hold roughly 9.8% of the sample, which has 40,000 or so clones, 92% seen once. The V and J ends lost 6 bases and 8 bases, in that order; junction bases with no gene match: 8. The CDR3 has 14 amino acids. CDR1 and CDR2 (germline): MDHEN, SYDVKM. Blood was sampled at baseline, cycle 4 day 1, and cycle 7 day 1. This clone was seen just once. Its antigen is not identified. The rearrangement joins TRBV28 to TRBJ1-4; 8 nucleotides match TRBD1. This material consisted of CD4+ or CD8+ T cells sorted from blood, taken in a trial of the OX40 agonist ivuxolimab. This clonotype originated in an adult with an advanced solid tumor such as melanoma, head and neck, liver or kidney cancer. This chain's CDR3 is CASSIQGEGEKLFF. The CDR3 region has the DNA TGTGCCAGCAGCATACAGGGGGAAGGAGAAAAACTGTTTTTT.